Below are 9 T cell receptor beta chains sequenced from a single sample in a study of cytomegalovirus exposure and HLA in healthy donors. Produced via immunoSEQ multiplex PCR; TCRdb's table is partial and in-frame only. The sample carries about 68,000 clones, 91% recorded once. Sequencing used PBMCs. The receptors here all came from a man aged 18-30 years in good health and CMV-seronegative.

The chain couples TRBV7-8 to TRBJ2-7, with D possibly being TRBD1 (5 bases). The CDR3 has 16 residues. Trimming cost V 2 bases and J 3 bases, with 17 bases left between them. The germline V gene has CDR1 SGHVS and CDR2 FQNEAQ. The CDR3 DNA reads TGTGCCAGCAGCTTACCTCCTCAAACAGGCATCTACGAGCAGTACTTC. Its translation is CASSLPPQTGIYEQYF.

The chain employs TRBV11-1 and TRBJ2-1, with TRBD2 matching 10 bases. Germline lookup yields CDR1 SGHAT and CDR2 FQDESV (reference sequence). Trimming cost V 5 bases and J 9 bases; bases outside gene matches: 10. The CDR3 consists of 15 residues. The CDR3 coding sequence is TGTGCCAGCAGCCCCGGACTAGCGGAACTAAGTGAGCAGTTCTTC. This sequence encodes CASSPGLAELSEQFF. Variable domain in full (rest from reference TRBV11-1 and TRBJ2-1): EAEVAQSPRYKITEKSQAVAFWCDPISGHATLYWYRQILGQGPELLVQFQDESVVDDSQLPKDRFSAERLKGVDSTLKIQPAELGDSAMYLCASSPGLAELSEQFFGPGTRLTVL.

The chain uses TRBV28 and TRBJ2-5; TRBD1 is a possible D gene (9 bases). Germline CDR1 and CDR2: MDHEN and SYDVKM. With 7 bases removed from V and 4 bases from J, the gap between germline ends came to 31 bases. The CDR3 has 19 amino acids. The CDR3 is CASNPAQGASGRDRETQYF. The CDR3 coding sequence is TGTGCCAGCAACCCAGCACAGGGGGCGTCCGGGAGGGACAGAGAGACCCAGTACTTC.

The chain combines TRBV6-5 with TRBJ2-1, with TRBD2 matching 9 bases. The germline V gene encodes CDR1 MNHEY and CDR2 SVGAGI. This CDR3 contains 15 residues. V was clipped by 6 bases and J by 6 bases; unmatched bases: 9. CDR3 sequence (DNA): TGTGCCAGCAGCTCCGGGACTAGCTTCCGCAATGAGCAGTTCTTC. As protein: CASSSGTSFRNEQFF.

V and J are TRBV5-5 and TRBJ2-6; D is ambiguous. The germline CDR1 and CDR2 sequences are SGHKS and YYEKEE (reference sequence). The CDR3 is 15 residues long. V was shortened by 0 bases and J by 2 bases, with 6 bases between the two germline ends. CDR3 DNA sequence: TGTGCCAGCAGCTTGGGTGGCACTGGGGCCAACGTCCTGACTTTC. This gives the protein CASSLGGTGANVLTF.

V and J are TRBV4-3 and TRBJ2-7; 8 bases agree with TRBD2. Germline assignment: CDR1 LGHNA and CDR2 YSLEER. This CDR3 contains 15 residues. With V trimmed by 0 bases and J by 3 bases, 4 bases remained unmatched. This CDR3 reads CASSQDRTSLYEQYF. CDR3 DNA sequence: TGCGCCAGCAGCCAAGACCGGACTAGCCTCTACGAGCAGTACTTC.

The CDR3 region is CASSLVLGTQYF. The CDR3 DNA sequence: TGTGCCAGCAGCTTAGTACTCGGTACGCAGTATTTT. The chain couples TRBV7-2 to TRBJ2-3; D is unresolved. Per the germline V gene, CDR1 is SGHTA and CDR2 is FQGNSA. The CDR3 is 12 residues long. Trimming removed 1 base at V and 8 bases at J, with 7 bases between.

V usage is TRBV7-2 and J usage is TRBJ2-7, with TRBD2 as a possible D gene (5 bases). The V gene's germline CDR1 is SGHTA and CDR2 FQGNSA. Trimming pared 5 bases from V and 6 bases from J, leaving 17 bases between. The CDR3 totals 14 residues. CDR3 coding DNA: TGTGCCAGCAGCACTAGAGTGGGTCCACCCGAGCAGTACTTC. This encodes CASSTRVGPPEQYF. The variable domain in full, completed from reference TRBV7-2 and TRBJ2-7, reads GAGVSQSPSNKVTEKGKDVELRCDPISGHTALYWYRQSLGQGLEFLIYFQGNSAPDKSGLPSDRFSAERTGGSVSTLTIQRTQQEDSAVYLCASSTRVGPPEQYFGPGTRLTVT.

This rearrangement joins TRBV28 to TRBJ2-4; the match to TRBD1 covers 10 bases. Germline V gives CDR1 MDHEN, CDR2 SYDVKM. V lost 5 bases, J lost 2 bases, and 6 bases stayed unmatched. This CDR3 contains 16 residues. The CDR3 bases are TGTGCCAGCAGTCCCTGGACAGGGGGGTCCAAAAACATTCAGTACTTC. Residues: CASSPWTGGSKNIQYF. Drawing the rest from reference TRBV28 and TRBJ2-4, the complete variable domain is DVKVTQSSRYLVKRTGEKVFLECVQDMDHENMFWYRQDPGLGLRLIYFSYDVKMKEKGDIPEGYSVSREKKERFSLILESASTNQTSMYLCASSPWTGGSKNIQYFGAGTRLSVL.